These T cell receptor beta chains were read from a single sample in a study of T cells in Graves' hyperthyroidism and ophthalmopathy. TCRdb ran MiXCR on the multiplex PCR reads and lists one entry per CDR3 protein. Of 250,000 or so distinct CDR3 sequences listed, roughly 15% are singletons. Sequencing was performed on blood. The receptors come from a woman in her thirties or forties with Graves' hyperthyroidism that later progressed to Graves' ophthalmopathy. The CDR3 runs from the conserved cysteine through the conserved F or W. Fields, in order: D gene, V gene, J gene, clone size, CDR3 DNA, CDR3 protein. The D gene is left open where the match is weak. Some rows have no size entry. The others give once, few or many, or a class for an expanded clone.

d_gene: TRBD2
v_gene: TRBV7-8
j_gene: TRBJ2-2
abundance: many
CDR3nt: TGTGCCAGCAGCTTACCGGGACTAGCGGGACCAGCGAACACCGGGGAGCTGTTTTTT
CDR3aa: CASSLPGLAGPANTGELFF

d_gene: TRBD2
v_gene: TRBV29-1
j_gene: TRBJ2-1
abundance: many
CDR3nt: TGCAGCGTCACCCTAGCGGGAGGGCGGAGTGAGCAGTTCTTC
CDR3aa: CSVTLAGGRSEQFF

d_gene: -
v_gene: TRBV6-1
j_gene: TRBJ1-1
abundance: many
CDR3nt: TGTGCCAGCAGTGAAGCGGGTGGTACTGAAGCTTTCTTT
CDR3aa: CASSEAGGTEAFF

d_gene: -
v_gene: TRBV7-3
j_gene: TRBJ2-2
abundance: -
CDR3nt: TGTGCCAGCAGCCGGACACTACCGAACACCGGGGAGCTGTTTTTT
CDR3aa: CASSRTLPNTGELFF

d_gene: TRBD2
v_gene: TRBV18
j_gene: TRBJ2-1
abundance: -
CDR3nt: TGTGCCAGCCGTACCGGGACTAGCGGGAGCTGGTACAATGAGCAGTTCTTC
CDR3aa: CASRTGTSGSWYNEQFF

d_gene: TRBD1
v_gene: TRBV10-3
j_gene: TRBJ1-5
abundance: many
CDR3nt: TGTGCCATCAGTTTATCAGGGGGCGATGCTCAGCCCCAGCATTTT
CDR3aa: CAISLSGGDAQPQHF

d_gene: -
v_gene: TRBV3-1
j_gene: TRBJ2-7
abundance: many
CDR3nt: TGTGCCAGCAGCCAGATAAGAGCGTTAAGCTCCTACGAGCAGTACTTC
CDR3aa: CASSQIRALSSYEQYF

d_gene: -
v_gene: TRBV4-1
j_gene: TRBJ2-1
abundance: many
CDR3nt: TGCGCCAGCAGCCAACTAGCGATCTACAATGAGCAGTTCTTC
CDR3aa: CASSQLAIYNEQFF

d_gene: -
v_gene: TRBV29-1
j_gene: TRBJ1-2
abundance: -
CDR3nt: TGCAGCGTTGGCACAGGCTTCTATGGCTACACCTTC
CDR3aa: CSVGTGFYGYTF

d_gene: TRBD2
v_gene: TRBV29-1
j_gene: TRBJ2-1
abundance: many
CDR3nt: TGCAGCGTTGTGGCTAGCGGGGCTGAGCAGTTCTTC
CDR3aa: CSVVASGAEQFF

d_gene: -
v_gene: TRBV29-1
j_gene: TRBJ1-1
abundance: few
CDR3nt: TGCAGCGTTGTAAGTGGAGATGGGGCTTTCTTT
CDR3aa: CSVVSGDGAFF

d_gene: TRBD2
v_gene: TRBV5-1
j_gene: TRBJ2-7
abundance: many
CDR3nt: TGCGCCAGCAGCTTGTTTAGCGGGGACGTCGAGCAGTACTTC
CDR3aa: CASSLFSGDVEQYF

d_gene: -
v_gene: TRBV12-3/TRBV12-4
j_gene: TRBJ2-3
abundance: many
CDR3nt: TGTGCCAGCAGTTTAGGGAGGGGGATCCCCCTGGGCACAGATACGCAGTATTTT
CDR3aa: CASSLGRGIPLGTDTQYF

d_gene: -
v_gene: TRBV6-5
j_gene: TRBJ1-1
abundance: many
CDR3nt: TGTGCCAGCAGTTCAACAGGGTTTGACACTGAAGCTTTCTTT
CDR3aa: CASSSTGFDTEAFF

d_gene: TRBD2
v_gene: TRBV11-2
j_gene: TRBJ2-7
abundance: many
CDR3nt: TGTGCCAGCAGTTCAATTCGGCGGGAGCCGTACGAGCAGTACTTC
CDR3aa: CASSSIRREPYEQYF

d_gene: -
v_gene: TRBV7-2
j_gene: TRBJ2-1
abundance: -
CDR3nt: TGTGCCAGCAGCCTCTCACAGGGTGGGTCCTACAATGAGCAGTTCTTC
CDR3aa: CASSLSQGGSYNEQFF

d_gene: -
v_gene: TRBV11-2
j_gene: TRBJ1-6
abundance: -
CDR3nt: TGTGCCAGCAGCTTAGTTGCTGACGGCACGAATTCAGCGCTCCACTTT
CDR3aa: CASSLVADGTNSALHF

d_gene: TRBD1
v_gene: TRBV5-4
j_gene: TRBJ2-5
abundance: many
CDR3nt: TGTGCCAGCAGCTTGATCTCCCGGACAGGGCATAGGGGTGGAAAGGAGACCCAGTACTTC
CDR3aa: CASSLISRTGHRGGKETQYF

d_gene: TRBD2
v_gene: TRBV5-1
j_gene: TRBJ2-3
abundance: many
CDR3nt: TGCGCCAGCACGTCTAGCGGGAGCACAGATACGCAGTATTTT
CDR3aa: CASTSSGSTDTQYF

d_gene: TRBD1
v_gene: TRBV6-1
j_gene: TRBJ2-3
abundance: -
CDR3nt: TGTGCCAGCAGTGAAGTAGGGCACGACAGGGGGACCGGGGTGCAGTATTTT
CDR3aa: CASSEVGHDRGTGVQYF

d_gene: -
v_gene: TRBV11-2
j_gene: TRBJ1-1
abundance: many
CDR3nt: TGTGCCAGCAGCTTTCTAACGACAGGTTCGGAAACTTTCTTT
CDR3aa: CASSFLTTGSETFF

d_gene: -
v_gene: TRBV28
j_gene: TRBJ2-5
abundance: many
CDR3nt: TGTGCCAGCAGTGATGCAGCGGGCGGAGAACAAGAGACCCAGTACTTC
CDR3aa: CASSDAAGGEQETQYF

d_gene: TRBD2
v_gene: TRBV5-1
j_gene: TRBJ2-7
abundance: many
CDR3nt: TGCGCCAGCAGTTGGGGACTAGCCTCCTACGAGCAGTACTTC
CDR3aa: CASSWGLASYEQYF

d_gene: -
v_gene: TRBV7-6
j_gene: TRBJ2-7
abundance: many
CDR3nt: TGTGCCAGCAGCTTAGAATCCGGCAGGGCCGAGCAGTACTTC
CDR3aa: CASSLESGRAEQYF

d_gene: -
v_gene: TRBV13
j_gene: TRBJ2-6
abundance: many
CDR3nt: TGTGCCAGCAGCTTAGCATCGGGTTCGAGCTTCCTGACTTTC
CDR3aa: CASSLASGSSFLTF

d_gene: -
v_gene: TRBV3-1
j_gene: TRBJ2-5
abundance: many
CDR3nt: TGTGCCAGCAGCCAAGAGCGTCGGCAAGAGACCCAGTACTTC
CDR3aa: CASSQERRQETQYF

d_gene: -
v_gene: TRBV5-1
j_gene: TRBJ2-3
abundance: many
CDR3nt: TGCGCCAGCAGCTTCAACAAAGAACTCCTCGCAGATACGCAGTATTTT
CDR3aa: CASSFNKELLADTQYF

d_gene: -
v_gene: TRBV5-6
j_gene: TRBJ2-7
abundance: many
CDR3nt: TGTGCCAGCAGCTTGCAGGGACACGGTTTCTACGAGCAGTACTTC
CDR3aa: CASSLQGHGFYEQYF

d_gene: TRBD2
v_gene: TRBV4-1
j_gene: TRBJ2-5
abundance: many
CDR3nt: TGCGCCAGCAGACGCCAACACTTAGCGGGAGCAAAGAGAGAGACCCAGTACTTC
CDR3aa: CASRRQHLAGAKRETQYF

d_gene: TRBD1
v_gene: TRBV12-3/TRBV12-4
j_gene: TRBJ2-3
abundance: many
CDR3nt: TGTGCCAGCAGCGACCCTACAGGGGAAGATACGCAGTATTTT
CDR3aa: CASSDPTGEDTQYF

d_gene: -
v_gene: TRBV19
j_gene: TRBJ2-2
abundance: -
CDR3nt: TGTGCCAGTAGTATCCAGGGAGAGACCGGGGAGCTGTTTTTT
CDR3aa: CASSIQGETGELFF

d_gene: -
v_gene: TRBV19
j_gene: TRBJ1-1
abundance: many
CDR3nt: TGTGCCAGTAAGACGTCAGGGTTCGGCACTGAAGCTTTCTTT
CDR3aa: CASKTSGFGTEAFF

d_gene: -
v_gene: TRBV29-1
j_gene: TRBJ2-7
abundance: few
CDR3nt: TGCAGCGCAGGGGAGAGGTCCTACGAGCAGTACTTC
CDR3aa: CSAGERSYEQYF

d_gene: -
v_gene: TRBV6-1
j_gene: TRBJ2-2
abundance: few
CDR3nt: TGTGCCAGCAGTTATACTAGCTCCGCCACCGGGGAGCTGTTTTTT
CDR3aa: CASSYTSSATGELFF

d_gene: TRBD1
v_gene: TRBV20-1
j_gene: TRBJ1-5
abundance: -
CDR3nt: TGCAGTGCAAATCCGGGCCATGGACAGGGGGCAGGTCAGCCCCAGCATTTT
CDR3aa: CSANPGHGQGAGQPQHF

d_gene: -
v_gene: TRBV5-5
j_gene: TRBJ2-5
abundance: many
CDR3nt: TGTGCCAGCAGCTTAATTATGGGCCAGATTCAAGAGACCCAGTACTTC
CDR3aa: CASSLIMGQIQETQYF

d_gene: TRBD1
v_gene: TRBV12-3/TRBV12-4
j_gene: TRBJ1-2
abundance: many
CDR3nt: TGTGCCAGCAGGGACAGGGCTGGCTACACCTTC
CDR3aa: CASRDRAGYTF

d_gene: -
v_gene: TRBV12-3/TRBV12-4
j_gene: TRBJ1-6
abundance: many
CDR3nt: TGTGCCAGCAGTCCCCTTTATAATTCACCCCTCCACTTT
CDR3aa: CASSPLYNSPLHF

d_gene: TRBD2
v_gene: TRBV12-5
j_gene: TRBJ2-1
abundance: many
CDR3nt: TGTGCTAGTGGACTGACTCTAGCGGGAGTAGTGTCAGGTGAGCAGTTCTTC
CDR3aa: CASGLTLAGVVSGEQFF

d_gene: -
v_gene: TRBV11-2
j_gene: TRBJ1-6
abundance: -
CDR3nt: TGTGCCAGCAGCCCCCCCTCCGGGGAGAGGGGACGCTCCTATAATTCACCCCTCCACTTT
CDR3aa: CASSPPSGERGRSYNSPLHF